Presented here are 28 T cell receptor beta chains from one specimen sequenced in a study of cytomegalovirus exposure and HLA in healthy donors (dated by TCRdb to 2016 to 2017). Receptor amplification or capture employed the immunoSEQ multiplex PCR assay. The multiplex PCR relied on a mix of 60 forward primers for TCR Vbeta segments and 13 reverse primers for TCR Jbeta segments. The clones in this table, taken by TCRdb from immuneACCESS, are in-frame only. Not every clone is retained; where verified, under half of the shortfall comes from an unresolved V gene, and the cause of the rest is unknown. The sample contains some 120,000 clones, approximately 85% of them found a single time. The top ten hold approximately 6.7% of the sample. Sequencing was carried out using PBMCs. Receptors were obtained from a woman aged 25-40 years in good health and CMV-seropositive.

The chain carries TRBV15 and TRBJ2-6; no definite D call. The germline V gene has CDR1 LNHNV and CDR2 YYDKDF (reference sequence). Between the trimmed V and J ends, which lost 0 bases and 4 bases, there was a span of 4 bases. The CDR3 covers 14 residues. This CDR3 reads CATSRESGANVLTF. Written as DNA, the CDR3 is TGTGCCACCAGCAGAGAAAGCGGGGCCAACGTCCTGACTTTC.

The chain couples TRBV28 to TRBJ1-1; unclear D gene. CDR1 is MDHEN, CDR2 SYDVKM, per germline. The CDR3 has 14 amino acids. The germline V and J ends were trimmed by 7 bases and 0 bases, with 12 bases remaining between them. CDR3 protein: CASMLGALNTEAFF. The CDR3 region has the DNA TGTGCCAGCATGTTAGGAGCGTTGAACACTGAAGCTTTCTTT.

V gene TRBV11-3 combines with J gene TRBJ2-1; TRBD2 is a possible D gene (5 bases). Germline CDR1 is SGHNT and CDR2 is YENEEA. This CDR3 has 16 amino acids. The V gene lost 0 bases and the J gene lost 0 bases, with 9 bases spanning the gap. The CDR3 DNA is TGTGCCAGCAGCTTAGAAGCGGTTGGCTCCTACAATGAGCAGTTCTTC. As protein: CASSLEAVGSYNEQFF.

This chain uses TRBV7-3 with TRBJ2-2, with D maybe TRBD2 (5 bases). The V end was cut by 3 bases, the J end by 8 bases, with 13 bases between. The CDR3 length is 14 residues. The V gene's germline CDR1 is SGHTA and CDR2 FQGTGA. CDR3 loop: CASSLMSGPGELFF. In nucleotides, the CDR3 is TGTGCCAGCAGCTTGATGAGCGGACCGGGGGAGCTGTTTTTT.

This clone showed up just once. The gene calls are TRBV28 and TRBJ1-5; 7 bases are a match to TRBD1. Per the germline V gene, CDR1 is MDHEN and CDR2 is SYDVKM. J lost 5 bases, V lost 4 bases, and 11 bases had no gene match. The CDR3 covers 16 residues. The CDR3 loop reads CASSSSRQGGYQPQHF. CDR3 in DNA: TGTGCCAGCAGTTCCTCTAGACAGGGAGGCTATCAGCCCCAGCATTTT.

This chain uses TRBV5-1 with TRBJ1-3; the match to TRBD1 covers 8 bases. The J segment lost 0 bases and the V segment lost 4 bases, leaving 3 bases of the junction unmatched. Germline values: CDR1 SGHRS, CDR2 YFSETQ. The CDR3 spans 15 residues. In DNA, the CDR3 is TGCGCCAGCAGCGCCCAGGGGGCCTCTGGAAACACCATATATTTT. It specifies CASSAQGASGNTIYF.

The rearrangement joins TRBV15 to TRBJ2-3; D gene unclear. CDR1 LNHNV and CDR2 YYDKDF come from the germline V gene (reference sequence). The CDR3 covers 14 residues. V was trimmed by 1 base and J by 2 bases, leaving 7 bases between them. In DNA, the CDR3 is TGTGCCACCAGCAGAGGTCAGATCACAGATACGCAGTATTTT. Its protein is CATSRGQITDTQYF. The whole variable domain, remainder taken from reference TRBV15 and TRBJ2-3, is DAMVIQNPRYQVTQFGKPVTLSCSQTLNHNVMYWYQQKSSQAPKLLFHYYDKDFNNEADTPDNFQSRRPNTSFCFLDIRSPGLGDTAMYLCATSRGQITDTQYFGPGTRLTVL.

V and J are TRBV5-5 and TRBJ1-2; TRBD1 matches 12 bases. CDR3 size: 16 residues. The J segment lost 3 bases and the V segment lost 4 bases, leaving 7 bases of the junction unmatched. The germline V gene encodes CDR1 SGHKS and CDR2 YYEKEE (reference sequence). CDR3 in DNA: TGTGCCAGCAGCATGGGACAGGGGGCTTGGGACTATGGCTACACCTTC. Its translation: CASSMGQGAWDYGYTF.

J is TRBJ2-3 and V is TRBV5-8; the match to TRBD2 covers 12 bases. The germline gives CDR1 SGHTS, CDR2 YDEGEE. V dropped 4 bases and J dropped 7; count of bases not matched to a gene: 7. The CDR3 sequence is 15 residues long. The DNA of the CDR3 is TGTGCCAGCAGCCCGACTAGCGGGGGTCCAAATACGCAGTATTTT. The encoded protein is CASSPTSGGPNTQYF.

In its sample, this clone was seen once. The chain employs TRBV5-1 and TRBJ2-7, with 10 bases lining up with TRBD1. The V and J ends lost 0 bases and 1 base, in that order; junction bases with no gene match: 1. CDR1 and CDR2 from the germline V gene are SGHRS and YFSETQ. The CDR3 contains 15 residues. The CDR3 nucleotides read TGCGCCAGCAGCTTGGGACAGGGGGCGTCCTACGAGCAGTACTTC. It encodes CASSLGQGASYEQYF. The full variable domain, its missing parts supplied by reference TRBV5-1 and TRBJ2-7, is KAGVTQTPRYLIKTRGQQVTLSCSPISGHRSVSWYQQTPGQGLQFLFEYFSETQRNKGNFPGRFSGRQFSNSRSEMNVSTLELGDSALYLCASSLGQGASYEQYFGPGTRLTVT.

The chain combines TRBV27 with TRBJ1-4; 7 bases line up with TRBD1. Germline trimming cut 5 bases from V and 1 base from J; bases unmatched to any gene: 4. CDR3 length equals 15 residues. Germline V lookup: CDR1 MNHEY, CDR2 SMNVEV (reference sequence). DNA for the CDR3: TGTGCCAGCAGTGGAAGGGGGCGAACTAATGAAAAACTGTTTTTT. This codes for CASSGRGRTNEKLFF.

The chain couples TRBV7-3 to TRBJ2-1; 11 bases map to TRBD2. CDR3 size: 17 residues. From germline, CDR1 is SGHTA and CDR2 FQGTGA. V lost 2 bases, J lost 9 bases, and 12 bases stayed unmatched. The CDR3 nucleotides read TGTGCCAGCAGCTTACTGGTAGCGGGAGGGCCGGGGGTTGAGCAGTTCTTC. Encoded protein: CASSLLVAGGPGVEQFF.

The chain uses TRBV25-1 and TRBJ2-2; TRBD1 might be the D (5 bases). Trimming pared 4 bases from V and 5 bases from J, leaving 8 bases between. The CDR3 totals 13 residues. Germline V lookup: CDR1 MGHDK, CDR2 SYGVNS. CDR3 amino acids: CASSADSTGELFF. Written as DNA, the CDR3 is TGTGCCAGCAGTGCCGACAGTACCGGGGAGCTGTTTTTT.

This clone has only one observation. The chain couples TRBV5-5 to TRBJ1-1; tentatively, D is TRBD1 (6 bases). The germline V and J ends were trimmed by 4 bases and 4 bases, with 26 bases remaining between them. CDR1 and CDR2 (germline): SGHKS, YYEKEE (reference sequence). The CDR3 extends over 18 amino acids. CDR3 sequence reads: CASSLTPVRGNEGTEAFF. The CDR3 region has the DNA TGTGCCAGCAGCCTTACCCCGGTGAGGGGGAATGAGGGCACTGAAGCTTTCTTT.

In its sample, this clone was seen a few times. One end of the junction varies from germline; a read error may be responsible. The gene calls are TRBV7-7 and TRBJ1-3; D remains ambiguous. Germline CDR1 SSHAT, CDR2 FNYEAQ (reference sequence). The CDR3 has 14 amino acids. CDR3 region: CASSLGASGNTIYF. CDR3 DNA sequence: TGTGCTAGCAGCCTCGGAGCCTCTGGAAACACCATATATTTT.

This clone has only a few counts. V and J are TRBV6-1 and TRBJ1-1; D is uncertain. Germline CDR1 MNHNS, CDR2 SASEGT. The CDR3 is made up of 14 amino acids. V was shortened by 6 bases and J by 0 bases, with 11 bases between the two germline ends. CDR3 nucleotide sequence: TGTGCCAGCAGCCAAATGGCCGTGAACACTGAAGCTTTCTTT. Its protein product is CASSQMAVNTEAFF.

A word on this clone: The same CDR3 also results from other DNA sequences found in this sample. The chain has TRBV7-3 and TRBJ2-2; the D gene is possibly TRBD1 (5 bases). Per germline, CDR1 SGHTA and CDR2 FQGTGA. V lost 2 bases to trimming and J lost 7 bases, with 11 bases between them. The CDR3 contains 14 residues. The CDR3 bases are TGTGCCAGCAGCTTAGGGCAGGGATTCGGGGAGCTGTTTTTT. Encoded protein: CASSLGQGFGELFF.

This chain uses TRBV4-1 with TRBJ1-5; a weak D match, TRBD1 (6 bases). The CDR3 totals 16 residues. V lost 1 base, J lost 5 bases, and 15 bases lay in between. Germline-derived CDR1 and CDR2 are MGHRA and YSYEKL. The chain's CDR3 is CASSQAAQGRYQPQHF. The CDR3 bases are TGCGCCAGCAGCCAAGCGGCACAGGGCCGCTATCAGCCCCAGCATTTT.

The V gene is TRBV27, the J gene TRBJ2-7; TRBD2 might be the D (5 bases). Germline loops: CDR1 MNHEY, CDR2 SMNVEV (reference sequence). V lost 5 bases to trimming and J lost 0 bases, with 14 bases between them. The CDR3 is 15 residues long. CDR3 DNA sequence: TGTGCCAGCAGTCTAGGCACGGGGAGCTCCTACGAGCAGTACTTC. This gives the protein CASSLGTGSSYEQYF.

J is TRBJ1-1 and V is TRBV20-1; 7 nucleotides agree with TRBD1. Per germline, CDR1 DFQATT and CDR2 SNEGSKA (reference sequence). Trimming removed 6 bases from V and 7 bases from J; junction bases left unmatched: 5. The CDR3 totals 11 residues. The CDR3 protein is CSARTGVEAFF. CDR3 coding DNA: TGCAGTGCCCGGACAGGCGTTGAAGCTTTCTTT.

V gene TRBV6-5 combines with J gene TRBJ2-5; maybe TRBD2 (6 bases). Germline V CDR1 and CDR2: MNHEY, SVGAGI. The CDR3 is 14 amino acids. Trimming took off 2 bases at V and 5 bases at J, with 12 bases between the two ends. CDR3 bases: TGTGCCAGCAGTTACCGAGGAGGGCTGGAGACCCAGTACTTC. Encoded protein: CASSYRGGLETQYF.

This clone was observed a handful of times. The chain is built from TRBV2 and TRBJ1-2, with D unresolved. Germline CDR1 SNHLY, CDR2 FYNNEI. V was shortened by 3 bases and J by 1 base, with 9 bases between the two germline ends. This CDR3 is 14 amino acids long. In DNA form, the CDR3 reads TGTGCCAGCAGTGATGAGGCGGATAACTATGGCTACACCTTC. Protein sequence: CASSDEADNYGYTF.

The CDR3 DNA reads TGTGCCAGCAGTTACGGTCAGGGCCTTAACTATGGCTACACCTTC. Translating it yields CASSYGQGLNYGYTF. The genes are TRBV6-5 and TRBJ1-2, with TRBD1 as a possible D gene (5 bases). CDR3 length: 15 amino acids. The V end was cut by 2 bases, the J end by 1 base, with 11 bases between. Germline V gives CDR1 MNHEY, CDR2 SVGAGI.

The V gene is TRBV5-8, the J gene TRBJ1-2; D not certain. The germline gives CDR1 SGHTS, CDR2 YDEGEE. CDR3 length equals 13 residues. V lost 0 bases, J lost 14 bases, and 17 bases lay in between. The CDR3 loop reads CASSLGQTPKRTF. Written as DNA, the CDR3 is TGTGCCAGCAGCTTGGGGCAGACCCCCAAGAGGACCTTC.

This clone showed up just a few times. The chain joins TRBV7-3 to TRBJ1-3; the D is unclear. V was pared by 4 bases and J by 4 bases, with 5 bases between. CDR3 length equals 12 residues. Per germline, CDR1 SGHTA and CDR2 FQGTGA. The CDR3 region has the DNA TGTGCCAGCAGCTCAGGAGGAAACACCATATATTTT. Translating gives CASSSGGNTIYF.

The gene calls are TRBV28 and TRBJ1-2; maybe TRBD1 (5 bases). CDR3 size: 12 residues. In germline, CDR1 is MDHEN, CDR2 SYDVKM. With 3 bases removed from V and 6 bases from J, the gap between germline ends came to 8 bases. CDR3 residues: CASSFTGDGYTF. CDR3 DNA: TGTGCCAGCAGTTTCACAGGTGATGGCTACACCTTC.

A few counts support this clone. The rearrangement links TRBV7-2 to TRBJ2-4; 7 nucleotides agree with TRBD2. In germline, CDR1 is SGHTA, CDR2 FQGNSA. The CDR3 contains 14 residues. Losses at the gene ends were 5 bases for V and 7 bases for J; bases not matched to a gene: 8. The CDR3 is CASSPQAAGNIQYF. Here the CDR3 DNA reads TGTGCCAGCAGCCCCCAGGCAGCGGGGAACATTCAGTACTTC.

The chain is built from TRBV5-1 and TRBJ1-6; TRBD1 is a possible D gene (6 bases). The germline V gene has CDR1 SGHRS and CDR2 YFSETQ. This CDR3 region has 18 residues. Trimming cost V 0 bases and J 0 bases, with 13 bases left between them. CDR3 bases: TGCGCCAGCAGCTTGGGAGAAAGGGGGAACTCCTATAATTCACCCCTCCACTTT. Its translation: CASSLGERGNSYNSPLHF. Complete variable domain (other parts from reference TRBV5-1 and TRBJ1-6): KAGVTQTPRYLIKTRGQQVTLSCSPISGHRSVSWYQQTPGQGLQFLFEYFSETQRNKGNFPGRFSGRQFSNSRSEMNVSTLELGDSALYLCASSLGERGNSYNSPLHFGNGTRLTVT.